This T cell receptor (beta chain) was found in a study of technical replicates of blood from a few donors. Method: immunoSEQ multiplex PCR; TCRdb's copy keeps in-frame clones and lacks some. The sample records some 62,000 clones, about 89% being singletons. J was trimmed by 9 bases and V by 2 bases; bases with no gene match: 10. Germline CDR1 is SGDLS and CDR2 is YYNGEE. This CDR3 comprises 15 residues. This receptor was taken from a human donor in good health. Some clones in this sample may be carry-over from other donors' samples. The genes are TRBV9 and TRBJ2-1; 8 positions agree with TRBD1. Specimen: PBMCs. CDR3 sequence (DNA): TGTGCCAGCAGCGTTTCGGGACAGGTCGGTTCTGAGCAGTTCTTC. Residues: CASSVSGQVGSEQFF.